The rows below give T cell receptor beta chains drawn from one sample of a study of T cell responses to AZD1222 COVID-19 vaccine. Clones were sequenced by immunoSEQ multiplex PCR, and TCRdb holds only the in-frame ones, with some missing. The sample carries 75,000 to 80,000 clones, roughly 90% recorded once. The sequencing here drew on peripheral blood, taken 28 days after the second AZD1222 dose. The source of these receptors is an adult who received the AZD1222 COVID-19 vaccine. Both conserved end residues are part of each CDR3. A D gene is named only where the DNA matches it firmly. Not every row has a clone size; where given, it reads once, few, many or a size class.

>once|TRBV5-1|TRBJ2-2|TRBD2
TGCGCCAGCAGCCAAGCTAGCGGGTCGAACACCGGGGAGCTGTTTTTT
CASSQASGSNTGELFF
>once|TRBV29-1|TRBJ2-4|.
TGCAGCGTTGAGGACACCCTCTCAAACATTCAGTACTTC
CSVEDTLSNIQYF
>.|TRBV30|TRBJ2-1|.
TGTGCCTGGAGTGGGGGATTGTCCTACAATGAGCAGTTCTTC
CAWSGGLSYNEQFF
>.|TRBV7-9|TRBJ2-5|.
TGTGCCAGCAGCTTAGGATCCACATTCGGGGAGACCCAGTACTTC
CASSLGSTFGETQYF
>.|TRBV27|TRBJ2-7|.
TGTGCCAGCAGTTTAGACAGAAGTCCCTCCTACGAGCAGTACTTC
CASSLDRSPSYEQYF
>.|TRBV27|TRBJ2-7|TRBD1
TGTGCCAGCAGTACTTCAGGGGGTGCAGCCGAGCAGTACTTC
CASSTSGGAAEQYF
>.|TRBV5-4|TRBJ1-2|TRBD1
TGTGCCAGCAGCTTGGGACAGGGGCATACTAACTATGGCTACACCTTC
CASSLGQGHTNYGYTF
>.|TRBV6-5|TRBJ2-7|.
TGTGCCAGCAGTTCCTCGGGACTGCGCTCCTACGAGCAGTACTTC
CASSSSGLRSYEQYF
>.|TRBV29-1|TRBJ2-7|TRBD1
TGCAGCGTCCTCACAGGGGGCAAATCCTACGAGCAGTACTTC
CSVLTGGKSYEQYF
>.|TRBV7-9|TRBJ2-7|.
TGTGCCAGCAGCTTAAGGAACGAGCAGTACTTC
CASSLRNEQYF
>.|TRBV10-3|TRBJ1-5|TRBD1
TGTGCCATCAGTATCAGAGACGTGGACAGGGGGAAGAGCAATCAGCCCCAGCATTTT
CAISIRDVDRGKSNQPQHF
>.|TRBV5-8|TRBJ2-1|.
TGTGCCAGCAGCTTGCGGCAGGGTAGAGTATCTGAGCAGTTCTTC
CASSLRQGRVSEQFF
>.|TRBV30|TRBJ2-1|TRBD2
TGTGCCTGGAGCCGACTAGCGGGGGGGAGTGAGCAGTTCTTC
CAWSRLAGGSEQFF
>.|TRBV20-1|TRBJ1-5|.
TGCAGTGCTAGTGGGACGGAATTCAATCAGCCCCAGCATTTT
CSASGTEFNQPQHF
>.|TRBV6-5|TRBJ2-7|.
TGTGCCAGCAGTTTGGGCTACGAGCAGTACTTC
CASSLGYEQYF
>.|TRBV30|TRBJ2-1|.
TGTGCCTGGAGTGCCGGGTCCGCTCGTGTGCAGTTCTTC
CAWSAGSARVQFF
>.|TRBV11-1|TRBJ1-1|.
TGTGCCAGCAGCTTCGGAGAGAACACTGAAGCTTTCTTT
CASSFGENTEAFF
>.|TRBV28|TRBJ1-1|TRBD1
TGTGCCAGCAGTACAAACAGGGGAATGAACACTGAAGCTTTCTTT
CASSTNRGMNTEAFF
>.|TRBV6-1|TRBJ2-7|.
TGTGCCAGCAGTGACCCTGACAGCTCCTACGAGCAGTACTTC
CASSDPDSSYEQYF
>.|TRBV3-1/TRBV3-2|TRBJ1-3|.
TGTGCCAGCAGCCCTTGGGGGGCTGGCACCATATATTTT
CASSPWGAGTIYF
>.|TRBV7-2|TRBJ1-2|.
TGTGCCAGCAGCGGGGGGGATTCACGCGCCTATGGCTACACCTTC
CASSGGDSRAYGYTF
>.|TRBV12-3/TRBV12-4|TRBJ2-7|.
TGTGCCAGCAGCCCCGGACAGCTCTACGAGCAGTACTTC
CASSPGQLYEQYF
>.|TRBV29-1|TRBJ1-2|.
TGCAGCGTCACGGGACAAACGACCTATGGCTACACCTTC
CSVTGQTTYGYTF
>.|TRBV20-1|TRBJ2-7|TRBD1
TGCAGTGCTAGTGAAAATACCGGGACAGGGGGCGAGCAGTACTTC
CSASENTGTGGEQYF
>.|TRBV7-3|TRBJ2-7|.
TGTGCCAGCAGCTTAAAAGAATTTGAGCCCCCTTCCTACTACGAGCAGTACTTC
CASSLKEFEPPSYYEQYF
>.|TRBV5-1|TRBJ2-7|.
TGCGCCAGCAGCCCCCACCGGGGAGGCAGCGTTTTCCGAGGGCGATACGAGCAGTACTTC
CASSPHRGGSVFRGRYEQYF
>.|TRBV14|TRBJ2-7|TRBD1
TGTGCCAGCAGCCATCTCCGGGACAGACGCTACGAGCAGTACTTC
CASSHLRDRRYEQYF
>.|TRBV18|TRBJ2-5|.
TGTGCCAGCTCACCCGGGACGCAAGAGACCCAGTACTTC
CASSPGTQETQYF
>.|TRBV4-1|TRBJ2-3|.
TGCGCCAGCAGCCACCCCTCGGGTAGGGGAGACGCAGATACGCAGTATTTT
CASSHPSGRGDADTQYF
>.|TRBV5-5|TRBJ2-7|.
TGTGCCAGCAGCTTGGCAGGGCGTTTGGGCGAGCAGTACTTC
CASSLAGRLGEQYF
>.|TRBV15|TRBJ1-3|.
TGTGCCACCAGCATCATCATTGGAAACACCATATATTTT
CATSIIIGNTIYF
>.|TRBV29-1|TRBJ1-2|TRBD1
TGCAGCGGCGGACAGGCCACGAACTATGGCTACACCTTC
CSGGQATNYGYTF
>once|TRBV2|TRBJ2-7|TRBD1
TGTGCCAGCAGTGAAGGTCCGACAGGGGGCGGCTACGAGCAGTACTTC
CASSEGPTGGGYEQYF
>.|TRBV9|TRBJ1-3|TRBD1
TGTGCCAGCAGCGACCCCGGGACAGGCGTTACCTCTGGAAACACCATATATTTT
CASSDPGTGVTSGNTIYF
>.|TRBV30|TRBJ1-1|.
TGTGCCTGGAGCGGAGGGGTTATGGGCACTGAAGCTTTCTTT
CAWSGGVMGTEAFF
>.|TRBV11-1|TRBJ2-3|.
TGTGCCAGCAGCTTAGCGGGGGGCCCCGCAGATACGCAGTATTTT
CASSLAGGPADTQYF
>.|TRBV6-1|TRBJ1-2|.
TGTGCCAGCAGTGACCCCAGGGCCGAAAAGGGCTATGGCTACACCTTC
CASSDPRAEKGYGYTF
>.|TRBV11-3|TRBJ2-3|TRBD2
TGTGCCAGCAGCGAAAGGACTAGCGGGGATACGCAGTATTTT
CASSERTSGDTQYF
>.|TRBV30|TRBJ2-2|TRBD2
TGTGCCTGGAGTGTAGGTGGGAGGGCCGGGGAGCTGTTTTTT
CAWSVGGRAGELFF
>.|TRBV15|TRBJ1-4|TRBD1
TGTGCCACCAGCATACGGGACAGGGGAGGCGAAAAACTGTTTTTT
CATSIRDRGGEKLFF
>.|TRBV7-2|TRBJ2-7|.
TGTGCCAGCAGCCCCGGGGCCTCCTACGAGCAGTACTTC
CASSPGASYEQYF
>once|TRBV30|TRBJ1-1|.
TGTGCCTGGAGTCCGGGCCGACCAGCTTTCTTT
CAWSPGRPAFF